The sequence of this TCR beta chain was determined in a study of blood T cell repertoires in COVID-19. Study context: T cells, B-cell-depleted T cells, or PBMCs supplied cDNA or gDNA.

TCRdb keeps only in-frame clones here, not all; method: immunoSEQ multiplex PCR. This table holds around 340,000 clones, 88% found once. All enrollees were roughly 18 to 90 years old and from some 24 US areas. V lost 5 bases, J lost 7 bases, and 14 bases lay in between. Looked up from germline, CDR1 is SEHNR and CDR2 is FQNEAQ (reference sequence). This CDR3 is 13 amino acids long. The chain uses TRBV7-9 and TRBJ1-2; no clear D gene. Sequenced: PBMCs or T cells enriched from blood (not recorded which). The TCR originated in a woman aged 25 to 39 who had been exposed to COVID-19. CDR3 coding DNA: TGTGCCAGCAGCCCACCCCAGTCTTTTGGCTACACCTTC. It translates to CASSPPQSFGYTF.